Sequencing of this T cell receptor (beta chain) was carried out in a study of blood T cells in healthy people across ages (dated by TCRdb to 2014 to 2015). Context from the whole study: Template switching captured roughly one uniquely barcoded TCR beta cDNA molecule per two T cells in model experiments. The study measured age-related changes in TCR beta repertoire diversity using deep sequencing normalized with unique cDNA molecular identifiers. Four age groups were formed from the donors: young (average roughly 15 years), middle-aged (approximately 41), aged (more than 55) and long-lived (82). Donors of different ages were randomly distributed across sequencing lanes to avoid experimental bias. Using the same blood draw, the study looked at two additional independent replicas of 1 million unique cDNA reads for two donors, one aged 18 to 30 and the other aged 80 or older.

The germline V gene sets CDR1 to SNHLY and CDR2 to FYNNEI. The V and J ends are trimmed by 11 bases and 1 base, leaving 11 bases between them. Inclusive of the bounding cysteine and phenylalanine, the CDR3 is 12 residues long. The only DNA kept is the CDR3, 36 bases in frame from the first base. Donors were roughly 40 systemically healthy Caucasian individuals from Russia aged roughly 6 to 90 years. Each donor gave roughly 11 milliliters of peripheral blood, drawn into EDTA-treated Vacutainer tubes. Ficoll-Paque density-gradient centrifugation was used to isolate PBMCs, with at least 6.5 million per sample. Trizol reagent was used to extract total RNA from PBMCs, with at least 6 micrograms per sample. The percentages of naive CD45RAhigh/CD27high T cells were determined by flow cytometry on a PBMC aliquot from every donor. Broader findings and caveats from the paper: Since profiling was done on bulk unsorted PBMCs, naive and antigen-experienced compartments could not be conclusively compared. Total diversity estimates from one million sequenced T cells were considered lower bounds and underestimates. Observed TCR beta diversity per million T cells fell roughly linearly with age, and a significant reduction was already apparent by age around 40. There was a strong correlation between observed TCR beta diversity and the percentage of naive T cells measured by flow cytometry. Compared with the aged group, the long-lived group had more naive CD4+ T cells, fewer expanded clones and increased TCR diversity, suggesting age selection. Because the CMV infection status of the donors was unknown, age-related changes in expanded clonotypes may potentially have been confounded.

For this clonotype: Its antigen is still unknown. Within one base of it there is no much larger clone, and no base qualities were kept.

Library preparation used 5' RACE. A second 7 to 11 cycle PCR used a sample-barcoded 5' primer and a J-beta primer mix. A unique molecular identifier was introduced onto each TCR beta cDNA molecule by a template-switch 5' adaptor carrying 12 random nucleotides. Each sample yielded at least 3 million CDR3-containing paired-end reads. All of the RNA was converted into first-strand cDNA using the Mint cDNA synthesis kit, with a TRBC-specific oligonucleotide serving as the primer. Following uracil-DNA glycosylase treatment, a first 18-cycle PCR with universal primers M1SS and BC2_uni_R was performed on all cDNA. The original pipeline was this. Each sample was normalized by randomly selecting 1 million high-quality reads, each carrying a distinct molecular identifier. Reads sharing molecular identifiers were discarded rather than binned into consensus sequences. MiTCR, with a Q25 quality threshold and the strictest error-elimination algorithm, was used for CDR3 identification, clonotype clustering and error correction. A nonparametric unseen species model using Euler transformation provided a lower-bound estimate of total TCR beta diversity. TCRdb's own reprocessing of the public reads used fastp at Q25 and MiXCR and kept productive beta chains. Each entry is one CDR3 protein sequence, shown with its most common DNA and genes. TCRdb's processing, not the study's, gives the V and J calls here. For this sample the table gives roughly 1.9 million distinct CDR3 sequences, of which roughly two fifths were detected only once. Under 25% of the sample comes from the top ten.

What was sequenced was blood. The chain was built from TRBV2 and TRBJ1-1; no D gene can be assigned with confidence. This clonotype was obtained from a human donor in good health. The CDR3 reads as follows: CAPRWGNTEAFF. In nucleotides, the sequence is TGTGCCCCAAGGTGGGGGAACACTGAAGCTTTCTTT.